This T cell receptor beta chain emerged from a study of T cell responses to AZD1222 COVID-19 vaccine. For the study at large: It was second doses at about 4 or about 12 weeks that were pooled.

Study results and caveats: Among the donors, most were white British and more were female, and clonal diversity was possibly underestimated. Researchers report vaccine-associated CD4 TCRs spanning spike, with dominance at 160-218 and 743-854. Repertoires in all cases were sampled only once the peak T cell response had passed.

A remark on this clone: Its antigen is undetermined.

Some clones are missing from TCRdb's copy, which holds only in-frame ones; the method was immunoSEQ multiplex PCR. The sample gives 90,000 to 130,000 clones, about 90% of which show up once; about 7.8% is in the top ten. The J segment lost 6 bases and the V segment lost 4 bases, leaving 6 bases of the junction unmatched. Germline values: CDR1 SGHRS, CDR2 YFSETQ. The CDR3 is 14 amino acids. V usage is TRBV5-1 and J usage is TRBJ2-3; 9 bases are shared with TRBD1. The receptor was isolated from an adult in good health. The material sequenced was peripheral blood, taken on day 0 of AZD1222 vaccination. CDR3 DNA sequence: TGCGCCAGCAGCAGGGACAGGGAGCCGGATACGCAGTATTTT. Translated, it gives CASSRDREPDTQYF.